This TCR beta chain was identified during a study of T cell clonotyping in hematopoietic cell transplantation. The study, taken as a whole, reports: Higher Inverse Simpson Index values in graft donor and pretransplant recipient predicted broader posttransplant TCR diversity. Few recipient clonotypes overlapped donors; over 97% were de novo at given depth. Recipient TCR diversity dropped after transplant; expanded clonotypes rose from day 30 to 180. CD4 and CD8 repertoire contributions could not be separated without sorting.

A remark on this clone: Its antigen remains unidentified.

The V end was cut by 4 bases, the J end by 9 bases, with 17 bases between. CDR1 is SGHRS and CDR2 is YFSETQ in the germline V gene. This CDR3 has 15 residues. TCRdb's table, derived via immunoSEQ multiplex PCR, lists solely in-frame clones and lacks some. There are roughly 30,000 clones in the sample; about 94% occur only once, and roughly 10% lies in the top ten. This TCR derives from a female patient in her forties or fifties who had an allogeneic stem cell transplant from a related donor, so the T cells may come from the graft donor. Some clones in this sample may be carry-over from other donors' samples. The sequenced sample was PBMCs, obtained 100 days after allogeneic stem cell transplant. The chain carries TRBV5-1 and TRBJ1-6; TRBD1 is a possible D gene (5 bases). The CDR3 loop is CASSQLGQGGSPLHF. Written as DNA, the CDR3 is TGCGCCAGCAGCCAATTGGGGCAGGGTGGTTCACCCCTCCACTTT. Full variable domain (rest looked up from reference TRBV5-1 and TRBJ1-6): KAGVTQTPRYLIKTRGQQVTLSCSPISGHRSVSWYQQTPGQGLQFLFEYFSETQRNKGNFPGRFSGRQFSNSRSEMNVSTLELGDSALYLCASSQLGQGGSPLHFGNGTRLTVT.